This TCR beta chain was documented in a study of blood T cell repertoires in COVID-19. Some clones are missing from TCRdb's copy, which holds only in-frame ones; the method was immunoSEQ multiplex PCR. This table holds about 330,000 clones, over 75% found once. All enrollees were about 18 to 89 years old and from 24 US areas. The study assigned cohorts using participant-reported clinical history. Recovered status in Cohort 3 required two negative PCRs, clearance, or symptom resolution. The CDR3 is 17 residues long. V dropped 0 bases and J dropped 3; count of bases not matched to a gene: 10. The germline V gene encodes CDR1 LGHDT and CDR2 YNNKEL (reference sequence).

This clonotype originated in a woman aged 30 to 39 who had recovered from COVID-19. The sample consisted of PBMCs or T cells enriched from blood (not recorded which). V and J are TRBV3-1 (or the pseudogene TRBV3-2) and TRBJ2-5; 7 bases are shared with TRBD2. The CDR3 coding sequence is TGTGCCAGCAGCCAAGATCCAACCCCAGCGGGGAAAGAGACCCAGTACTTC. Translating it yields CASSQDPTPAGKETQYF.